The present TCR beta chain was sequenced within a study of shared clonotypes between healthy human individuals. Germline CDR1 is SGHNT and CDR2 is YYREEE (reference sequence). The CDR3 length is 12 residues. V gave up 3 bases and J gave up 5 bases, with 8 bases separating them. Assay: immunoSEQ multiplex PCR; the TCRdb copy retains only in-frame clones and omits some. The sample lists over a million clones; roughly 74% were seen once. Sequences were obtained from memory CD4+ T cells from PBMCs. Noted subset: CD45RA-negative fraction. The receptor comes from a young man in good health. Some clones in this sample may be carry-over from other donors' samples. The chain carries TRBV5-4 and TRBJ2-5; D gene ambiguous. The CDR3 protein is CASSWSMETQYF. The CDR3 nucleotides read TGTGCCAGCAGCTGGTCCATGGAGACCCAGTACTTC.